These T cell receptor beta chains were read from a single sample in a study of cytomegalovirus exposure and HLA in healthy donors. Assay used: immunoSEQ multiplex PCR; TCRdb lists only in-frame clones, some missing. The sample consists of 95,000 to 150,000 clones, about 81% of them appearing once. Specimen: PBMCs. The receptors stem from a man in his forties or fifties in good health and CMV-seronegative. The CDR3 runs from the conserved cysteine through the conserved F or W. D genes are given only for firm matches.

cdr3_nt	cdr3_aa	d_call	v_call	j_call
TGTGCCAGTAGTAATCAGGAGACCCAGTACTTC	CASSNQETQYF	NA	TRBV19	TRBJ2-5
TGTGCCAGCAGAAATAGAGGCCAGCCCCAGCATTTT	CASRNRGQPQHF	NA	TRBV6-5	TRBJ1-5
TGTGCCAGCAGCTCCAGGGCGGGGTCAGGGAATGTCAATGAGCAGTTCTTC	CASSSRAGSGNVNEQFF	NA	TRBV7-2	TRBJ2-1
TGCGCCAGCAGCTTGACTAGCGGGAGTGTTTACGACGAGCAGTACTTC	CASSLTSGSVYDEQYF	TRBD2	TRBV5-1	TRBJ2-7
TGTGCCAGCAGCGGGGGGGAGACCCAGTACTTC	CASSGGETQYF	NA	TRBV5-4	TRBJ2-5
TGTGCCAGCAGCTCAACGGGACAGGGCTCCTACAATGAGCAGTTCTTC	CASSSTGQGSYNEQFF	TRBD1	TRBV7-6	TRBJ2-1
TGTGCCAGTAGTGCGGGGGGATCTCAGGGCGGCTACACCTTC	CASSAGGSQGGYTF	NA	TRBV19	TRBJ1-2
TGTGCCAGTAGTAGCGGGACAGCTAGCAATCAGCCCCAGCATTTT	CASSSGTASNQPQHF	TRBD1	TRBV19	TRBJ1-5
TGTGCCAGCAGTCAACTAGACCGAATTCGGGGCAATCAGCCCCAGCATTTT	CASSQLDRIRGNQPQHF	NA	TRBV27	TRBJ1-5
TGCGCCAGCAGCCAACAGGACAGAGCGAACACTGAAGCTTTCTTT	CASSQQDRANTEAFF	NA	TRBV4-3	TRBJ1-1
TGTGCCAGCAGTCAAGGGGGGAGGGCTAGCACAGATACGCAGTATTTT	CASSQGGRASTDTQYF	NA	TRBV11-2	TRBJ2-3
TGTGCCAGCAGCTTACCAACAGGTTACAATGAGCAGTTCTTC	CASSLPTGYNEQFF	NA	TRBV5-4	TRBJ2-1
TGTGCCAGCAGCTTGACAGGTGTAACTGAAGCTTTCTTT	CASSLTGVTEAFF	NA	TRBV7-8	TRBJ1-1